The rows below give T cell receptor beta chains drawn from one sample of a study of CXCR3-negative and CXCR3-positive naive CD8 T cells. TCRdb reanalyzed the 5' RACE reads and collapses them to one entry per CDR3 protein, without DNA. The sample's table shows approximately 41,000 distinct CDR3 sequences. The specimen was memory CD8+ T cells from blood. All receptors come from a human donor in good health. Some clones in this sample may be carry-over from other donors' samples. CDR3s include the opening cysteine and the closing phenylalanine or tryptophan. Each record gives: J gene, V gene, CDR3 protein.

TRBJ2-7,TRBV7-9,CASSSRTGGDYEQYF
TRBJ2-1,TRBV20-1,CSALEGLAGIHNEQFF
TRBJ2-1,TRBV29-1,CSVEGVGYSYNEQFF
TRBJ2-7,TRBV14,CASSQPLRRTGAIDEQYF
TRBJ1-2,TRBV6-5,CASSYEQGTDNYGYTF
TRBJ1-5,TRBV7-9,CASSLAVGQGNQPQHF
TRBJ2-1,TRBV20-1,CSASLTSAPYNEQFF
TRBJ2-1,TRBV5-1,CASSLGECFYNEQFF
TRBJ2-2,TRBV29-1,CSVGPGNTGELFF
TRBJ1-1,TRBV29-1,CSVRTGDTEAFF